This T cell receptor (beta chain) was recovered during a study of blood T cell repertoires in COVID-19. Whole-study context: The samples span acute and convalescent COVID-19 from the United States, Italy and Spain. The analysed material was cDNA or gDNA that came from T cells, B-cell-depleted T cells, or PBMCs.

In the authors' workflow: Amplification with reference gene primers provided the estimates of nucleated cell counts. Using immunoSEQ multiplex PCR, the repertoire was profiled, and TCRdb retains in-frame clones only, with some absent. The V and J calls and the clone size are those of that table, but D and trimming were determined from the DNA. The table lists 110,000 to 150,000 clones, around 85% of them singletons. Germline CDR1 and CDR2: MNHNS and SASEGT. Unmatched junction bases numbered 10, after V lost 3 bases and J lost 7 bases. The CDR3 is 16 amino acids. This clone was recorded a few times. V and J are TRBV6-1 and TRBJ1-3; 9 nucleotides match TRBD1. The origin of this receptor is an elderly woman with acute or convalescent COVID-19. Sequencing was carried out using peripheral blood. DNA for the CDR3: TGTGCCAGCAGTGATATAGGAAGGACAGGGGACAACACCATATATTTT. Translating gives CASSDIGRTGDNTIYF.